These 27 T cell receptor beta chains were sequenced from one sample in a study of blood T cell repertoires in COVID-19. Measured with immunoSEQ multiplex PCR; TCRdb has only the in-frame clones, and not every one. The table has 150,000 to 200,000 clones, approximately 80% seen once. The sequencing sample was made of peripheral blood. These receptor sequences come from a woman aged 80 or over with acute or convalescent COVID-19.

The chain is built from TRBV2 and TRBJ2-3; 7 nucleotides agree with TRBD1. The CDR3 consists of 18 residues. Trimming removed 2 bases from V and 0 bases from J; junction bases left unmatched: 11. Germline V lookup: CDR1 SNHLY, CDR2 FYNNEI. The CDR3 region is CASSERGRGKGSTDTQYF. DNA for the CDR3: TGTGCCAGCAGTGAAAGAGGCAGGGGGAAGGGTAGCACAGATACGCAGTATTTT. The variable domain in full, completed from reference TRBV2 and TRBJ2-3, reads EPEVTQTPSHQVTQMGQEVILRCVPISNHLYFYWYRQILGQKVEFLVSFYNNEISEKSEIFDDQFSVERPDGSNFTLKIRSTKLEDSAMYFCASSERGRGKGSTDTQYFGPGTRLTVL.

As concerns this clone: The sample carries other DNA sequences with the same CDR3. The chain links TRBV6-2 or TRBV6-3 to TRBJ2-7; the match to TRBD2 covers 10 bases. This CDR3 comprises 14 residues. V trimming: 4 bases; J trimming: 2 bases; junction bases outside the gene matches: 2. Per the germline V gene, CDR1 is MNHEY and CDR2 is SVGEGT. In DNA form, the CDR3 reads TGTGCCAGCAGTTCGCTAGCGGGAGCCTACGAGCAGTACTTC. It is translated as CASSSLAGAYEQYF.

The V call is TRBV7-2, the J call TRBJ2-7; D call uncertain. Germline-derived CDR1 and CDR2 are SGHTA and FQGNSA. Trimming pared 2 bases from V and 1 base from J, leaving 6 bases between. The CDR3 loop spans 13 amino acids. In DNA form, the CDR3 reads TGTGCCAGCAGCTTATTGCGGTCCTACGAGCAGTACTTC. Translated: CASSLLRSYEQYF.

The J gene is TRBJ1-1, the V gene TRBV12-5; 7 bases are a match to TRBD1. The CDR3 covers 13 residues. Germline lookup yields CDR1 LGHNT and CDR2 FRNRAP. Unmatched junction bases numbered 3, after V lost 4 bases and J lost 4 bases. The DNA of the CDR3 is TGTGCTAGTGGTTACCCAGGGGGCACTGAAGCTTTCTTT. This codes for CASGYPGGTEAFF.

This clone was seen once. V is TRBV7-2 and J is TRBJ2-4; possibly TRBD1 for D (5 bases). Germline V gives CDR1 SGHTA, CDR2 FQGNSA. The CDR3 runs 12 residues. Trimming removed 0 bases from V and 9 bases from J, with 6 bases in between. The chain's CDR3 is CASSLAQGIQYF. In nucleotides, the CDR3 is TGTGCCAGCAGCTTAGCGCAGGGCATTCAGTACTTC. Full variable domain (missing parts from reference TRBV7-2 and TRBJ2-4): GAGVSQSPSNKVTEKGKDVELRCDPISGHTALYWYRQSLGQGLEFLIYFQGNSAPDKSGLPSDRFSAERTGGSVSTLTIQRTQQEDSAVYLCASSLAQGIQYFGAGTRLSVL.

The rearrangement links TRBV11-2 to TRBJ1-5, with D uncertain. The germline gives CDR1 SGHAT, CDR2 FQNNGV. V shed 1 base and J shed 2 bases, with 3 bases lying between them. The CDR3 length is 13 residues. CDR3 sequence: CASSLAGNQPQHF. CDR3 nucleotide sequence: TGTGCCAGCAGCTTAGCTGGCAATCAGCCCCAGCATTTT.

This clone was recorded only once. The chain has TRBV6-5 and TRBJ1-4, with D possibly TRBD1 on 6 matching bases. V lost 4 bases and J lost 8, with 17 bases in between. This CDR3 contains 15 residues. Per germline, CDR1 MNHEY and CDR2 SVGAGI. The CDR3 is CASSLNPGTQEKLFF. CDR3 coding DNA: TGTGCCAGCAGTTTAAATCCGGGGACACAGGAAAAACTGTTTTTT.

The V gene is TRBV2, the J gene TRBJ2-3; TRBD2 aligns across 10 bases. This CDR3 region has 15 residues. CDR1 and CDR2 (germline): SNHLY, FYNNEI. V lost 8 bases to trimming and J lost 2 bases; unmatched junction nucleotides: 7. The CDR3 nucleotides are TGTGCCAGCTCCCCCGGGACTAGCGTCACAGATACGCAGTATTTT. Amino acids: CASSPGTSVTDTQYF.

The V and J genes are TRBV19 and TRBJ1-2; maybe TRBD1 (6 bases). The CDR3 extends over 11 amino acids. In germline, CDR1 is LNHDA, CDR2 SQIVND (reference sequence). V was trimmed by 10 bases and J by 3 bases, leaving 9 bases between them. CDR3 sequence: CATTGYYGYTF. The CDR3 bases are TGTGCCACCACAGGGTACTATGGCTACACCTTC.

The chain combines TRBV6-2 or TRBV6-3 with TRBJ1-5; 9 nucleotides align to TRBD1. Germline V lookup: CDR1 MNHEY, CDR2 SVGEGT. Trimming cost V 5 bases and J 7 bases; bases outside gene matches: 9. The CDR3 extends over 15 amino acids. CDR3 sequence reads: CASSVPGQGWQPQHF. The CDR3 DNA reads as TGTGCCAGCAGTGTCCCGGGACAGGGCTGGCAGCCCCAGCATTTT.

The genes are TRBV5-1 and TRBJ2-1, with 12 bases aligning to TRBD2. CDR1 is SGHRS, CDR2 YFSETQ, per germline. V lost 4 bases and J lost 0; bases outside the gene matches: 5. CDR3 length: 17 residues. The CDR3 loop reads CASSPRTSGASYNEQFF. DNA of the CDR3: TGCGCCAGCAGCCCAAGGACTAGCGGGGCCTCCTACAATGAGCAGTTCTTC.

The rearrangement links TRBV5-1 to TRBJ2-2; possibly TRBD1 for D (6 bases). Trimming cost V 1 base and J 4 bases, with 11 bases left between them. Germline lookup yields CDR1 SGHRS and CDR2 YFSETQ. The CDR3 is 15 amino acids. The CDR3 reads CASSLQGPSTGELFF. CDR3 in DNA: TGCGCCAGCAGCTTGCAGGGGCCGAGCACCGGGGAGCTGTTTTTT.

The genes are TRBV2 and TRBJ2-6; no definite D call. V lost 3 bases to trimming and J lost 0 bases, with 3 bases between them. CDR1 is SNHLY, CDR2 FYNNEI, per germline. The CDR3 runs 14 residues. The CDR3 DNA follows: TGTGCCAGCAGTGACGTCTCTGGGGCCAACGTCCTGACTTTC. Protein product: CASSDVSGANVLTF.

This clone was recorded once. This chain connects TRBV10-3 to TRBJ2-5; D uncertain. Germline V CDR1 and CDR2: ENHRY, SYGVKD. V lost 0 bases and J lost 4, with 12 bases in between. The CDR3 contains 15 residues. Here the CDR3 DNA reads TGTGCCATCAGTGAGTCTCCCCAGGCTGTAGAGACCCAGTACTTC. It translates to CAISESPQAVETQYF.

The DNA for the CDR3 is TGTGCCAGCAGTGAACAGGGAACAATCCAAGAGACCCAGTACTTC. This codes for CASSEQGTIQETQYF. J is TRBJ2-5 and V is TRBV2; tentatively, D is TRBD1 (5 bases). V was pared by 2 bases and J by 1 base, with 11 bases between. CDR1 and CDR2 (germline): SNHLY, FYNNEI. The CDR3 is made up of 15 amino acids.

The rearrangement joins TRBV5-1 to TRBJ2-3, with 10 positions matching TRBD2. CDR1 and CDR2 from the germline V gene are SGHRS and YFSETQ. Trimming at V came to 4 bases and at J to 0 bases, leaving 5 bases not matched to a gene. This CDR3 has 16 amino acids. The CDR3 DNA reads TGCGCCAGCAGCGCGGGACTAGCGTCTAGCACAGATACGCAGTATTTT. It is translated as CASSAGLASSTDTQYF.

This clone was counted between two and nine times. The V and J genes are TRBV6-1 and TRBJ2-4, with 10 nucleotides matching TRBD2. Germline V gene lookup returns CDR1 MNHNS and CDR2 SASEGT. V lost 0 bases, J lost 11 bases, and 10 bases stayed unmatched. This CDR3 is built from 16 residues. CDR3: CASSEAGGAGGPVQYF. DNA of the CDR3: TGTGCCAGCAGTGAAGCGGGTGGAGCGGGAGGGCCTGTTCAGTACTTC.

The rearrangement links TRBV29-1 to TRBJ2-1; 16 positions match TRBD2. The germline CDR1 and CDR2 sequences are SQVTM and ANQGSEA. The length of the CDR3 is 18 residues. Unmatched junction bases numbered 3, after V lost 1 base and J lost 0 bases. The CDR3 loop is CSVEGGLAGGSSYNEQFF. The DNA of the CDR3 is TGCAGCGTTGAAGGGGGACTAGCGGGAGGGAGCTCCTACAATGAGCAGTTCTTC.

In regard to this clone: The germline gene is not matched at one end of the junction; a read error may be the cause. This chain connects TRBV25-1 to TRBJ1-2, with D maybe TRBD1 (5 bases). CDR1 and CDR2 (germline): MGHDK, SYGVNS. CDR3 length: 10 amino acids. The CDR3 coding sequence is TGTGCCAGCAGACAGGAGAACTTCTTCTTC. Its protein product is CASRQENFFF.

CDR3 in amino acids: CASSPGRTPWGTIYF. In nucleotides, the CDR3 is TGTGCCAGCAGCCCAGGACGGACTCCCTGGGGCACCATATATTTT. The chain is built from TRBV7-2 and TRBJ1-3; D call uncertain. The CDR3 covers 15 residues. Trimming took off 5 bases at V and 9 bases at J, with 20 bases between the two ends. Germline CDR1 SGHTA, CDR2 FQGNSA.

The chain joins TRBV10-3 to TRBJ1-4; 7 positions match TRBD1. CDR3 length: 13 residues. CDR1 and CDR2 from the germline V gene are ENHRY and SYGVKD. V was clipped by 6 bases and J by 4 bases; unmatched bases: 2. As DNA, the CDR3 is TGTGCCATCAGGAGGGGGCTTAATGAAAAACTGTTTTTT. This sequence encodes CAIRRGLNEKLFF.

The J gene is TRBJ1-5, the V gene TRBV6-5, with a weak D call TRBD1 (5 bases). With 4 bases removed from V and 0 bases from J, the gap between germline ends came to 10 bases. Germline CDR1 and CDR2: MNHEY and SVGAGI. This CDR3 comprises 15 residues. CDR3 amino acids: CASSSAQGSNQPQHF. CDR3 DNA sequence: TGTGCCAGCAGTTCTGCCCAGGGTAGCAATCAGCCCCAGCATTTT.

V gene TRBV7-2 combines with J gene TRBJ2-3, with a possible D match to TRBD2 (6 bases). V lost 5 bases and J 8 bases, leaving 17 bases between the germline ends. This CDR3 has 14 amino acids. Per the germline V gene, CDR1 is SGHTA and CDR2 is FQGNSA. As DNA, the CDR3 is TGTGCCAGCAGCACGACCCCGGACTACGGTACGCAGTATTTT. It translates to CASSTTPDYGTQYF. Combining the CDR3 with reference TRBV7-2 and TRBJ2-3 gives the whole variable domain GAGVSQSPSNKVTEKGKDVELRCDPISGHTALYWYRQSLGQGLEFLIYFQGNSAPDKSGLPSDRFSAERTGGSVSTLTIQRTQQEDSAVYLCASSTTPDYGTQYFGPGTRLTVL.

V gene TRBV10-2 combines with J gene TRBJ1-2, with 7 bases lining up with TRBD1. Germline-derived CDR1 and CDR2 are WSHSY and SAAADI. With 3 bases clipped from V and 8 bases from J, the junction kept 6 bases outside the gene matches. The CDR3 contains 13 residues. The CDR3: CASSDMWTGGYTF. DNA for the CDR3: TGCGCCAGCAGTGACATGTGGACAGGCGGCTACACCTTC.

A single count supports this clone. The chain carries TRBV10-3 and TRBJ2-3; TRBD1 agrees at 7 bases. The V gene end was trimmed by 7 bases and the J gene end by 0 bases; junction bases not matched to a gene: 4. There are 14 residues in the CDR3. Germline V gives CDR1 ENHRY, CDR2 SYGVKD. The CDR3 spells CAITGDSSTDTQYF. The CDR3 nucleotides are TGTGCCATCACCGGGGACAGTAGCACAGATACGCAGTATTTT.

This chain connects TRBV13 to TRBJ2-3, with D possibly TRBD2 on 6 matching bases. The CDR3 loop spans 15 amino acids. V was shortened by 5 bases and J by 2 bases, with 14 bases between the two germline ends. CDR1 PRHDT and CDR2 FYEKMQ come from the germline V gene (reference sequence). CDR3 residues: CASSKRRDNTDTQYF. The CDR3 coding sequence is TGTGCCAGCAGCAAGAGGCGGGATAACACAGATACGCAGTATTTT.

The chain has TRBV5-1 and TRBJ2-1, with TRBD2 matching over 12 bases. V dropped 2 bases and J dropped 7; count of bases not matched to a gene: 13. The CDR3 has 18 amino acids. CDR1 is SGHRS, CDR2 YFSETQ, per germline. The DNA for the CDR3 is TGCGCCAGCAGCTTTTGGAGCCTAGCGGGAGGGCCGTTGAATGAGCAGTTCTTC. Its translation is CASSFWSLAGGPLNEQFF.